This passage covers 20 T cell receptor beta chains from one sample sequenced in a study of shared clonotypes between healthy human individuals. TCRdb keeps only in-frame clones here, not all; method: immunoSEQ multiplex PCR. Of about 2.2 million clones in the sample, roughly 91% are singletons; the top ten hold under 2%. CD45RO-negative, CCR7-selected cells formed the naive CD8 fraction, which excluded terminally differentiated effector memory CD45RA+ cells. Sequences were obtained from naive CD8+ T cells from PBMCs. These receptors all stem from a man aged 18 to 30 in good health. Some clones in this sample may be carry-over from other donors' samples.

The CDR3 DNA reads as TGTGCCAGTACTGACAGGACGGAACAGCCCCAGCATTTT. Residues: CASTDRTEQPQHF. The J gene is TRBJ1-5, the V gene TRBV19, with D possibly matching TRBD1 (6 bases). There are 13 residues in the CDR3. V lost 7 bases, J lost 7 bases, and 14 bases lay in between. CDR1 is LNHDA and CDR2 is SQIVND in the germline V gene (reference sequence).

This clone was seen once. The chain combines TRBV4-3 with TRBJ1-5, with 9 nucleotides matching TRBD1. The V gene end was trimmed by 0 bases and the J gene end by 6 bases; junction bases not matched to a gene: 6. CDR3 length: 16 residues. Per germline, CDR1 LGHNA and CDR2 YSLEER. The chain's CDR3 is CASSQERDRGTQPQHF. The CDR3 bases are TGCGCCAGCAGCCAAGAGCGAGACAGGGGGACTCAGCCCCAGCATTTT.

The DNA for the CDR3 is TGTGCCAGCAGTTCACGACTAGCGGAGAATGAGCAGTTCTTC. Residues: CASSSRLAENEQFF. V gene TRBV27 combines with J gene TRBJ2-1; the match to TRBD2 covers 9 bases. Germline V gives CDR1 MNHEY, CDR2 SMNVEV (reference sequence). With 4 bases clipped from V and 7 bases from J, the junction kept 5 bases outside the gene matches. This CDR3 comprises 14 residues.

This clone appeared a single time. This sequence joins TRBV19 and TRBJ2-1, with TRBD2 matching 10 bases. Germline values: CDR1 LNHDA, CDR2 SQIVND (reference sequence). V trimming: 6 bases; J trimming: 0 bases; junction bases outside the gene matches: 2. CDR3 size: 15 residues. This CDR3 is CASSRLAGSYNEQFF. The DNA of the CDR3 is TGTGCCAGTAGCCGACTAGCGGGCTCCTACAATGAGCAGTTCTTC.

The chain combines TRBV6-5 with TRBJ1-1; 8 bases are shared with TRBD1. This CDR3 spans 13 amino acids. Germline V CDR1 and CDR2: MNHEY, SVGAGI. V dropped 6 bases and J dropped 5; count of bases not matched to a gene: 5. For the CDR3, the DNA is TGTGCCAGCAGCAATTACAGGGGGACTGAAGCTTTCTTT. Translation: CASSNYRGTEAFF.

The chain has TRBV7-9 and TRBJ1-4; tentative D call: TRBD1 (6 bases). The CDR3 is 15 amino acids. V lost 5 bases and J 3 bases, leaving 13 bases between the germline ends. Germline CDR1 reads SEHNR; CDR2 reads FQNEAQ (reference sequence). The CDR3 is CASSSSGVANEKLFF. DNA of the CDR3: TGTGCCAGCAGCAGTTCAGGGGTGGCTAATGAAAAACTGTTTTTT.

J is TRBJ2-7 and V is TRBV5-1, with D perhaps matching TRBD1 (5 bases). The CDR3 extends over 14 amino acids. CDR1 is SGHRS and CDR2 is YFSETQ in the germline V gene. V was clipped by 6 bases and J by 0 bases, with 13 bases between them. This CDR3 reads CASKQGLISYEQYF. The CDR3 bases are TGCGCCAGCAAGCAGGGCCTTATCTCCTACGAGCAGTACTTC.

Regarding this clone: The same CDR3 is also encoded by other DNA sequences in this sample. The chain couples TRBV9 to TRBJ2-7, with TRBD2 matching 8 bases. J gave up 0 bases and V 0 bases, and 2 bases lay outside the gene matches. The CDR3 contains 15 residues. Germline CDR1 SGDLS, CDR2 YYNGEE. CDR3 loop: CASSVVAGGSYEQYF. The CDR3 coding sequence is TGTGCCAGCAGCGTAGTGGCGGGAGGCTCCTACGAGCAGTACTTC.

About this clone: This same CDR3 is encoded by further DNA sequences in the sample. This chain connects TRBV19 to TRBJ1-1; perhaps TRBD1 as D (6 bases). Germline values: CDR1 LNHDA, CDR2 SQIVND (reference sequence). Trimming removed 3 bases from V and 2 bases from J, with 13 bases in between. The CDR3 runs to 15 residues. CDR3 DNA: TGTGCCAGTAGTATCCCGGACAGACTTAACACTGAAGCTTTCTTT. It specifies CASSIPDRLNTEAFF.

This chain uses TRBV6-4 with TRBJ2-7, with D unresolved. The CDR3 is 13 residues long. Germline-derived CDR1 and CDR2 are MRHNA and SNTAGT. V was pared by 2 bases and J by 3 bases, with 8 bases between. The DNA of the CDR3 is TGTGCCAGCAGTGACAGGTTGGGCTACGAGCAGTACTTC. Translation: CASSDRLGYEQYF.

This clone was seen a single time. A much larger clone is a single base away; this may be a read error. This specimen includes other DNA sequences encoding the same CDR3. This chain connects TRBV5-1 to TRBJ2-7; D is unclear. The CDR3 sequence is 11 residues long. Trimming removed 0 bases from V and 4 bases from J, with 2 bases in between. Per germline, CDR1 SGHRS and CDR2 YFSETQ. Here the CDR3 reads CASSLDYEQYF. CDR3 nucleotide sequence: TGCGCCAGCAGCTTGGATTACGAGCAGTACTTC.

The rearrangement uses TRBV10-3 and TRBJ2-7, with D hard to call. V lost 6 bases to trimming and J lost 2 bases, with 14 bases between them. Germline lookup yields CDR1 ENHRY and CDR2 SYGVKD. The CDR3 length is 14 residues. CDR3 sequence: CAIRQSLTPYEQYF. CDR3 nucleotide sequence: TGTGCCATCAGACAGTCACTGACACCCTACGAGCAGTACTTC.

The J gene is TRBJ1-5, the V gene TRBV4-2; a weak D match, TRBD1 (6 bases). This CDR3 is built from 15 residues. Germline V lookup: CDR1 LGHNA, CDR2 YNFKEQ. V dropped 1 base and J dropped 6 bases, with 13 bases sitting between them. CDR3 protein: CASSQARRGSQPQHF. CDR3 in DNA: TGTGCCAGCAGCCAAGCTCGCAGGGGCAGTCAGCCCCAGCATTTT.

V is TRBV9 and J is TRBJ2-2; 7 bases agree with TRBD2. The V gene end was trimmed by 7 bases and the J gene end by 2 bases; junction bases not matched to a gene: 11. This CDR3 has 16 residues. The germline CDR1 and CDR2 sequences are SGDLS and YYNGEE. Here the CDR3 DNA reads TGTGCCAGCGGGGCTGGAGGGAGGGTTAACACCGGGGAGCTGTTTTTT. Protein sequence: CASGAGGRVNTGELFF.

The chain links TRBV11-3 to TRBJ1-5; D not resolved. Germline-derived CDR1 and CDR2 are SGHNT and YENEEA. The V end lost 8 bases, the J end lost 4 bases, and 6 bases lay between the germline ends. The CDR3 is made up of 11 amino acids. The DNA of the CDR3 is TGTGCCAGCGGCTATAATCAGCCCCAGCATTTT. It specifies CASGYNQPQHF.

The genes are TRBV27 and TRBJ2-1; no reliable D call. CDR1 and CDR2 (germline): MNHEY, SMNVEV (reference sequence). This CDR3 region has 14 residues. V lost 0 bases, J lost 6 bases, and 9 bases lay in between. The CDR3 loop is CASSLSSFVNEQFF. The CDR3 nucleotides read TGTGCCAGCAGTTTATCGTCGTTCGTCAATGAGCAGTTCTTC.

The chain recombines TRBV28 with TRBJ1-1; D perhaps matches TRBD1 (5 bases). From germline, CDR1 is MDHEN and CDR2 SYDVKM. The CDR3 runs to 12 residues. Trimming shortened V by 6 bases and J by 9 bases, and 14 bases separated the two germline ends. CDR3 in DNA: TGTGCCAGCAGCCCCCGCGCAGGGCAAGCTTTCTTT. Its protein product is CASSPRAGQAFF.

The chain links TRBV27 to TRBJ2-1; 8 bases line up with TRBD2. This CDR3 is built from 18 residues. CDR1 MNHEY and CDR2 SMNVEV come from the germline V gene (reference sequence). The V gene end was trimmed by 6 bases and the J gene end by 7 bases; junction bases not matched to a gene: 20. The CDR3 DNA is TGTGCCAGCAGAATTTCGGGTGGGATGGCGGGAGGAGGTAATGAGCAGTTCTTC. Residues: CASRISGGMAGGGNEQFF.

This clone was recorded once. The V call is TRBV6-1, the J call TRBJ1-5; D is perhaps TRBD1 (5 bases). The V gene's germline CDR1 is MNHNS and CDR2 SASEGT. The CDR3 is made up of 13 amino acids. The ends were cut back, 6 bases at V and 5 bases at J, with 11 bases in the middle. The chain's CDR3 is CASREARDQPQHF. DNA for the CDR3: TGTGCCAGCAGGGAGGCCAGGGATCAGCCCCAGCATTTT.

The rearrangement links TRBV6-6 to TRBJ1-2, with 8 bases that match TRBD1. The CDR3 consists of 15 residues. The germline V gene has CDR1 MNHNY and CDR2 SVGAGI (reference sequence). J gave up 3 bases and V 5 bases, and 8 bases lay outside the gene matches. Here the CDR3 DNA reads TGTGCCAGCAGTACGAAGGACAGGGAGGACTATGGCTACACCTTC. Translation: CASSTKDREDYGYTF.